These 16 T cell receptor beta chains originate from one sample sequenced in a study of cytomegalovirus exposure and HLA in healthy donors. The PCR ran on 60 Vbeta and 13 Jbeta primers. The method was immunoSEQ multiplex PCR; TCRdb's version includes in-frame clones alone and lacks a portion of them. The sample consists of 200,000 or so clones, roughly four fifths of them appearing once. Sequences were obtained from PBMCs. Every receptor here comes from a boy between 2 and 10 years old in good health and CMV-seronegative.

The rearrangement links TRBV30 to TRBJ1-3; D gene unclear. Germline V CDR1 and CDR2: GTSNPN, SVGIG (reference sequence). The CDR3 has 14 residues. Trimming shortened V by 0 bases and J by 4 bases, and 10 bases separated the two germline ends. The CDR3 loop reads CAWSVPAVGNTIYF. DNA of the CDR3: TGTGCCTGGAGTGTCCCAGCGGTGGGAAACACCATATATTTT.

This chain links TRBV4-3 with TRBJ2-7; 8 bases align to TRBD1. CDR3 length: 17 amino acids. Losses at the gene ends were 1 base for V and 3 bases for J; bases not matched to a gene: 11. Germline assignment: CDR1 LGHNA and CDR2 YSLEER. Here the CDR3 DNA reads TGCGCCAGCAGCCAAGGTTTTGGGGACAGGTACCGCTACGAGCAGTACTTC. Translation: CASSQGFGDRYRYEQYF.

V usage is TRBV2 and J usage is TRBJ1-5; weak D call: TRBD1 (5 bases). Trimming cost V 8 bases and J 7 bases, with 18 bases left between them. The germline V gene has CDR1 SNHLY and CDR2 FYNNEI. There are 14 residues in the CDR3. The CDR3 coding sequence is TGTGCCAGCGTCGAGGTCCCAGCAGGGCAGCCCCAGCATTTT. Translating gives CASVEVPAGQPQHF.

This chain links TRBV4-3 with TRBJ1-2, with D unresolved. Germline CDR1 and CDR2: LGHNA and YSLEER. This CDR3 contains 13 residues. V lost 1 base, J lost 8 bases, and 11 bases lay in between. The CDR3 DNA is TGCGCCAGCAGCCAAGGGAGGTGGGGAGGCTACACCTTC. Translating it yields CASSQGRWGGYTF.

The chain uses TRBV27 and TRBJ1-1; the D is unclear. Trimming pared 0 bases from V and 2 bases from J, leaving 4 bases between. This CDR3 is built from 13 residues. CDR1 MNHEY and CDR2 SMNVEV come from the germline V gene (reference sequence). CDR3 protein: CASSLSVNTEAFF. The CDR3 bases are TGTGCCAGCAGTTTATCCGTTAACACTGAAGCTTTCTTT.

The gene calls are TRBV20-1 and TRBJ2-5; no clear D. The V end was cut by 3 bases, the J end by 3 bases, with 5 bases between. Germline CDR1 and CDR2: DFQATT and SNEGSKA (reference sequence). The CDR3 contains 11 residues. Written as DNA, the CDR3 is TGCAGTGCTAGGATAGAAGAGACCCAGTACTTC. Translating gives CSARIEETQYF.

J is TRBJ2-3 and V is TRBV9, with 10 bases aligning to TRBD2. Germline-derived CDR1 and CDR2 are SGDLS and YYNGEE. This CDR3 has 16 amino acids. The ends lost 0 bases at V and 3 bases at J; junction bases unmatched: 4. The CDR3 DNA reads as TGTGCCAGCAGCGTAGCCCCAGCGGGGGGGACAGATACGCAGTATTTT. Translated: CASSVAPAGGTDTQYF.

This clone has only a few counts. At one end, the junction sequence differs from germline, possibly due to a read error. The V gene is TRBV7-7, the J gene TRBJ2-1, with 8 bases fitting TRBD1. CDR1 is SSHAT, CDR2 FNYEAQ, per germline (reference sequence). The CDR3 is made up of 13 amino acids. Here the CDR3 DNA reads TGTGCTAGCAGCTTAGCCTCAGGACAGGGTCTATTCTTC. Protein: CASSLASGQGLFF.

The table lists this clone with a count of one. This sequence joins TRBV5-8 and TRBJ1-5, with a tentative D call TRBD1 (6 bases). Germline V gene lookup returns CDR1 SGHTS and CDR2 YDEGEE. The CDR3 is made up of 12 amino acids. Trimming shortened V by 5 bases and J by 11 bases, and 14 bases separated the two germline ends. This CDR3 is CASSHDRRAQHF. CDR3 sequence (DNA): TGTGCCAGCAGTCACGACAGGCGGGCCCAGCATTTT.

This chain joins TRBV2 and TRBJ1-2; perhaps TRBD1 as D (6 bases). Trimming took off 0 bases at V and 5 bases at J, with 10 bases between the two ends. The CDR3 length is 14 residues. From germline, CDR1 is SNHLY and CDR2 FYNNEI. CDR3 coding DNA: TGTGCCAGCAGTGAAGCGCAGGGGTCTTATGGCTACACCTTC. This translates into CASSEAQGSYGYTF.

The chain has TRBV9 and TRBJ1-2; 9 bases align to TRBD1. Trimming removed 4 bases from V and 2 bases from J; junction bases left unmatched: 12. CDR3 length equals 17 residues. CDR1 is SGDLS and CDR2 is YYNGEE in the germline V gene. The CDR3 here is CASSPTLGQGLNYGYTF. CDR3 nucleotides: TGTGCCAGCAGCCCAACCCTGGGACAGGGTCTAAACTATGGCTACACCTTC.

V usage is TRBV5-1 and J usage is TRBJ1-2; 10 bases match TRBD1. The CDR3 has 15 amino acids. J was trimmed by 8 bases and V by 4 bases; bases with no gene match: 11. Germline V gene data show CDR1 as SGHRS and CDR2 as YFSETQ. This CDR3 reads CASSQEAGTGVGYTF. For the CDR3, the DNA is TGCGCCAGCAGCCAGGAAGCCGGGACAGGGGTGGGCTACACCTTC.

The V and J genes are TRBV5-1 and TRBJ2-5, with D tentatively TRBD2 (6 bases). CDR3 length: 15 residues. The germline V gene has CDR1 SGHRS and CDR2 YFSETQ. The V gene lost 4 bases and the J gene lost 2 bases, with 15 bases spanning the gap. DNA of the CDR3: TGCGCCAGCAGCCAGGTACTGCGGGGTCAAGAGACCCAGTACTTC. Its translation: CASSQVLRGQETQYF.

The V gene is TRBV6-5, the J gene TRBJ2-2, with D perhaps TRBD1 (5 bases). Deletions cut 6 bases from V and 6 bases from J, with 14 bases between. The CDR3 consists of 14 residues. Germline CDR1 MNHEY, CDR2 SVGAGI. The CDR3 spells CASRKRQFAGELFF. CDR3 nucleotide sequence: TGTGCCAGCAGAAAGAGACAGTTCGCCGGGGAGCTGTTTTTT.

The chain joins TRBV5-6 to TRBJ2-3; D is perhaps TRBD2 (6 bases). This CDR3 has 18 residues. V lost 2 bases to trimming and J lost 4 bases, with 23 bases between them. Germline lookup yields CDR1 SGHDT and CDR2 YYEEEE. For the CDR3, the DNA is TGTGCCAGCAGCTTAGCGGGTGGGTGGTCTAGCCGATCAGATACGCAGTATTTT. As protein: CASSLAGGWSSRSDTQYF. The full variable domain, in which reference TRBV5-6 and TRBJ2-3 provide the parts outside the CDR3, is DAGVTQSPTHLIKTRGQQVTLRCSPKSGHDTVSWYQQALGQGPQFIFQYYEEEERQRGNFPDRFSGHQFPNYSSELNVNALLLGDSALYLCASSLAGGWSSRSDTQYFGPGTRLTVL.

V gene TRBV7-2 combines with J gene TRBJ2-7; 9 positions match TRBD1. The CDR3 runs 16 residues. The germline V gene encodes CDR1 SGHTA and CDR2 FQGNSA. V dropped 5 bases and J dropped 5; count of bases not matched to a gene: 13. The CDR3 DNA sequence: TGTGCCAGCAGCCCTGGGACAGGGTTTGTTTTCCACGAGCAGTACTTC. Protein sequence: CASSPGTGFVFHEQYF. Based on the CDR3 plus reference TRBV7-2 and TRBJ2-7, the full variable domain is GAGVSQSPSNKVTEKGKDVELRCDPISGHTALYWYRQSLGQGLEFLIYFQGNSAPDKSGLPSDRFSAERTGGSVSTLTIQRTQQEDSAVYLCASSPGTGFVFHEQYFGPGTRLTVT.